The next 29 T cell receptor beta chains were all read from a single sample in a study of cytotoxic CD8 clonotypes in ibrutinib-treated CLL (dated by TCRdb to about 2021). Libraries were prepared through the immunoSEQ multiplex PCR assay. Imported from immuneACCESS, the table was reduced by TCRdb to in-frame sequences with V and J called. These copies leave out some clones; in studies compared against another copy, an unresolved V gene accounts for under half, and the cause of the remainder is not known. Recorded for this sample are approximately 330,000 clones; 70% to 80% of them occurred a single time. Of the sample, more than 6% is held by the ten largest clones. The input for sequencing was PBMCs, taken before ibrutinib treatment. These receptors originate from a human donor with chronic lymphocytic leukemia.

This clone showed up just a few times. This rearrangement joins TRBV5-1 to TRBJ2-7; TRBD1 agrees at 7 bases. Unmatched junction bases numbered 5, after V lost 0 bases and J lost 2 bases. The CDR3 has 15 amino acids. Germline lookup yields CDR1 SGHRS and CDR2 YFSETQ. Here the CDR3 DNA reads TGCGCCAGCAGCTTGGGCCCGGGACAGACCTACGAGCAGTACTTC. This codes for CASSLGPGQTYEQYF.

The chain is built from TRBV9 and TRBJ2-2; TRBD2 matches at 7 bases. Trimming cost V 0 bases and J 6 bases; bases outside gene matches: 5. Germline V gene lookup returns CDR1 SGDLS and CDR2 YYNGEE. There are 15 residues in the CDR3. The CDR3 DNA is TGTGCCAGCAGCGTAGAAGGACTAGGATCCGGGGAGCTGTTTTTT. Translating gives CASSVEGLGSGELFF.

The V call is TRBV2, the J call TRBJ1-1; maybe TRBD1 (6 bases). Between the trimmed V and J ends, which lost 6 bases and 11 bases, there was a span of 16 bases. CDR1 is SNHLY, CDR2 FYNNEI, per germline. The CDR3 loop spans 12 amino acids. The CDR3 sequence: CASRNRVEKAFF. The CDR3 bases are TGTGCCAGCAGGAACAGGGTGGAGAAGGCTTTCTTT.

The chain carries TRBV27 and TRBJ2-7; 9 bases agree with TRBD1. V gave up 6 bases and J gave up 4 bases; unmatched junction bases: 10. CDR3 length: 15 residues. The germline gives CDR1 MNHEY, CDR2 SMNVEV (reference sequence). Here the CDR3 DNA reads TGTGCCAGCAGGTTCTACAGGGGGCGAAGGTACGAGCAGTACTTC. The encoded protein is CASRFYRGRRYEQYF.

The rearrangement uses TRBV25-1 and TRBJ1-2, with unresolved D. Per germline, CDR1 MGHDK and CDR2 SYGVNS. The CDR3 length is 12 residues. V shed 7 bases and J shed 2 bases, with 8 bases lying between them. The CDR3, as DNA: TGTGCCAGCACGAGCACCAACTATGGCTACACCTTC. Translation gives CASTSTNYGYTF.

The chain joins TRBV10-3 to TRBJ2-7; D gene unclear. This CDR3 comprises 13 residues. Per the germline V gene, CDR1 is ENHRY and CDR2 is SYGVKD. V lost 7 bases and J lost 4, with 14 bases in between. The CDR3 DNA follows: TGTGCCATCATAGATACACTTGGTTACGAGCAGTACTTC. Protein: CAIIDTLGYEQYF.

This chain connects TRBV6-6 to TRBJ2-7; 9 positions match TRBD2. The CDR3 length is 15 residues. V trimming: 3 bases; J trimming: 0 bases; junction bases outside the gene matches: 3. Germline V CDR1 and CDR2: MNHNY, SVGAGI (reference sequence). The CDR3 here is CASSYTSGLSYEQYF. CDR3 DNA: TGTGCCAGCAGTTATACTAGCGGGCTCTCCTACGAGCAGTACTTC.

The V call is TRBV28, the J call TRBJ2-7; a possible D gene is TRBD2 (6 bases). CDR1 MDHEN and CDR2 SYDVKM come from the germline V gene. CDR3 length: 15 residues. V dropped 7 bases and J dropped 4 bases, with 20 bases sitting between them. This CDR3 is CASIGSNGPSYEQYF. For the CDR3, the DNA is TGTGCCAGCATCGGGAGCAATGGGCCCAGTTACGAGCAGTACTTC. The whole variable domain, remainder taken from reference TRBV28 and TRBJ2-7, is DVKVTQSSRYLVKRTGEKVFLECVQDMDHENMFWYRQDPGLGLRLIYFSYDVKMKEKGDIPEGYSVSREKKERFSLILESASTNQTSMYLCASIGSNGPSYEQYFGPGTRLTVT.

The chain is built from TRBV25-1 and TRBJ2-3; TRBD2 matches 9 bases. This CDR3 spans 17 amino acids. Germline values: CDR1 MGHDK, CDR2 SYGVNS. J gave up 4 bases and V 2 bases, and 10 bases lay outside the gene matches. CDR3: CASSELRGGRAADTQYF. DNA for the CDR3: TGTGCCAGCAGTGAACTGAGGGGCGGGAGGGCCGCAGATACGCAGTATTTT.

The gene calls are TRBV20-1 and TRBJ2-7, with 7 bases matching TRBD1. Looked up from germline, CDR1 is DFQATT and CDR2 is SNEGSKA (reference sequence). The CDR3 sequence is 11 residues long. After removal of 3 bases from V and 8 bases from J, the junction contained 4 bases not matched to a gene. CDR3 sequence reads: CSARTGNKQYF. Here the CDR3 DNA reads TGCAGTGCTAGGACAGGGAATAAGCAGTACTTC.

The chain recombines TRBV5-6 with TRBJ1-1; 10 bases fit TRBD1. The V gene end was trimmed by 3 bases and the J gene end by 6 bases; junction bases not matched to a gene: 2. Germline V gives CDR1 SGHDT, CDR2 YYEEEE. The CDR3 totals 13 residues. CDR3 nucleotide sequence: TGTGCCAGCAGCTCGGACAGGGGGGCTGAAGCTTTCTTT. Protein product: CASSSDRGAEAFF.

The chain joins TRBV30 to TRBJ2-7; no clear D. Trimming removed 0 bases from V and 4 bases from J, with 16 bases in between. This CDR3 is built from 15 residues. Germline values: CDR1 GTSNPN, CDR2 SVGIG (reference sequence). In nucleotides, the CDR3 is TGTGCCTGGAGTGTAACTCTCCTCCCCCCTTACGAGCAGTACTTC. This gives the protein CAWSVTLLPPYEQYF.

The CDR3 sequence is CAWVLGQGIEAFF. The CDR3 coding sequence is TGTGCCTGGGTTTTAGGCCAGGGGATTGAAGCTTTCTTT. This chain connects TRBV30 to TRBJ1-1; possible D gene TRBD1, 6 bases. The V end lost 5 bases, the J end lost 7 bases, and 17 bases lay between the germline ends. Germline loops: CDR1 GTSNPN, CDR2 SVGIG (reference sequence). CDR3 length: 13 residues.

In its sample, this clone was seen once. V is TRBV6-4 and J is TRBJ2-1; D perhaps matches TRBD2 (5 bases). The CDR3 extends over 12 amino acids. Between the trimmed V and J ends, which lost 4 bases and 4 bases, there was a span of 5 bases. The germline gives CDR1 MRHNA, CDR2 SNTAGT. The CDR3 DNA is TGTGCCAGCAGTGCGGGGTACAATGAGCAGTTCTTC. As protein: CASSAGYNEQFF.

The gene calls are TRBV4-1 and TRBJ1-3; 10 positions agree with TRBD1. The germline CDR1 and CDR2 sequences are MGHRA and YSYEKL. J was trimmed by 2 bases and V by 4 bases; bases with no gene match: 5. The length of the CDR3 is 16 residues. CDR3 DNA sequence: TGCGCCAGCAGCCTGCGGGGACAGGGGCCTGGAAACACCATATATTTT. Translating it yields CASSLRGQGPGNTIYF.

The chain combines TRBV9 with TRBJ2-2, with TRBD2 matching over 9 bases. The CDR3 is made up of 19 amino acids. CDR1 is SGDLS and CDR2 is YYNGEE in the germline V gene. With V trimmed by 3 bases and J by 2 bases, 14 bases remained unmatched. The DNA for the CDR3 is TGTGCCAGCAGCGGAAGGACTAGCGTGAAACAAAGAAACACCGGGGAGCTGTTTTTT. It codes for CASSGRTSVKQRNTGELFF.

A single count supports this clone. CDR3 sequence: CSVPGPDSYEQYF. The CDR3 DNA sequence: TGCAGCGTCCCGGGACCAGATTCCTACGAGCAGTACTTC. The chain is built from TRBV29-1 and TRBJ2-7; the D gene could be TRBD1 or TRBD2 (5 bases each). The V gene lost 6 bases and the J gene lost 1 base, with 13 bases spanning the gap. Germline values: CDR1 SQVTM, CDR2 ANQGSEA. This CDR3 comprises 13 residues.

The V and J genes are TRBV7-9 and TRBJ2-2, with 9 nucleotides matching TRBD2. Unmatched junction bases numbered 13, after V lost 9 bases and J lost 5 bases. The CDR3 is made up of 16 amino acids. Germline CDR1 is SEHNR and CDR2 is FQNEAQ (reference sequence). The CDR3 sequence is CASRVGLAGGTGELFF. In nucleotides, the CDR3 is TGTGCCAGTAGGGTTGGACTCGCGGGAGGGACCGGGGAGCTGTTTTTT.

This clone occurred a few times. V gene TRBV9 combines with J gene TRBJ1-4; D call uncertain. V was clipped by 3 bases and J by 7 bases, with 10 bases between them. This CDR3 spans 13 amino acids. The germline V gene encodes CDR1 SGDLS and CDR2 YYNGEE. The CDR3 spells CASSAPWGEKLFF. The CDR3 nucleotides read TGTGCCAGCAGCGCTCCTTGGGGTGAAAAACTGTTTTTT.

In its sample, this clone was seen a few times. The rearrangement joins TRBV6-5 to TRBJ2-2, with a weak D call TRBD2 (6 bases). This CDR3 contains 13 residues. V was pared by 7 bases and J by 7 bases, with 13 bases between. CDR1 MNHEY and CDR2 SVGAGI come from the germline V gene. The CDR3 DNA follows: TGTGCCAGCACCGAGGGGCGGGGCGGGGAGCTGTTTTTT. Its protein product is CASTEGRGGELFF.

The chain has TRBV6-5 and TRBJ2-7; no clear D gene. The length of the CDR3 is 14 residues. Germline assignment: CDR1 MNHEY and CDR2 SVGAGI. With 6 bases removed from V and 5 bases from J, the gap between germline ends came to 17 bases. CDR3 DNA sequence: TGTGCCAGCAGGGAGCTTGAGGTCGGCCACGAGCAGTACTTC. Its protein product is CASRELEVGHEQYF.

This chain links TRBV10-3 with TRBJ2-3; D is unresolved. Germline V gene lookup returns CDR1 ENHRY and CDR2 SYGVKD. The CDR3 is made up of 15 amino acids. Trimming shortened V by 6 bases and J by 0 bases, and 13 bases separated the two germline ends. CDR3 amino acids: CAISSLGASTDTQYF. In nucleotides, the CDR3 is TGTGCCATCAGCTCGTTGGGCGCCAGCACAGATACGCAGTATTTT.

The chain links TRBV9 to TRBJ2-5; weak D call: TRBD1 (5 bases). Per the germline V gene, CDR1 is SGDLS and CDR2 is YYNGEE. The CDR3 extends over 14 amino acids. Between the trimmed V and J ends, which lost 3 bases and 5 bases, there was a span of 14 bases. The CDR3 DNA is TGTGCCAGCAGCGATAGTGCCAGGGTGGAGACCCAGTACTTC. Translating it yields CASSDSARVETQYF.

The chain couples TRBV5-1 to TRBJ2-1; 14 bases match TRBD2. CDR3 size: 16 residues. The V gene end was trimmed by 6 bases and the J gene end by 9 bases; junction bases not matched to a gene: 11. CDR1 and CDR2 (germline): SGHRS, YFSETQ. CDR3 DNA sequence: TGCGCCAGCACCCCCGGGACTAGCGGGAGCGGAGTTGAGCAGTTCTTC. Translating it yields CASTPGTSGSGVEQFF. The full variable domain, its missing parts supplied by reference TRBV5-1 and TRBJ2-1, is KAGVTQTPRYLIKTRGQQVTLSCSPISGHRSVSWYQQTPGQGLQFLFEYFSETQRNKGNFPGRFSGRQFSNSRSEMNVSTLELGDSALYLCASTPGTSGSGVEQFFGPGTRLTVL.

The V and J genes are TRBV5-1 and TRBJ2-2; D is uncertain. This CDR3 contains 13 residues. The V end was cut by 4 bases, the J end by 6 bases, with 10 bases between. Germline V gene data show CDR1 as SGHRS and CDR2 as YFSETQ. Here the CDR3 reads CASSTFYSGELFF. The CDR3 nucleotides are TGCGCCAGCAGCACCTTCTATTCCGGGGAGCTGTTTTTT.

This chain links TRBV5-1 with TRBJ2-1, with TRBD2 identical over 7 bases. The CDR3 contains 18 residues. Germline CDR1 SGHRS, CDR2 YFSETQ. After removal of 5 bases from V and 3 bases from J, the junction contained 17 bases not matched to a gene. CDR3 nucleotide sequence: TGCGCCAGCAGTTCCCTGGGGGACGGGAGGAGTATCTACAATGAGCAGTTCTTC. Its protein product is CASSSLGDGRSIYNEQFF.

V and J are TRBV2 and TRBJ1-3; no reliable D call. Germline CDR1 is SNHLY and CDR2 is FYNNEI. CDR3 size: 12 residues. V lost 10 bases to trimming and J lost 8 bases, with 15 bases between them. The CDR3 loop is CATFGGSDTIYF. The DNA of the CDR3 is TGTGCCACCTTCGGCGGTTCGGACACCATATATTTT.

The gene calls are TRBV6-5 and TRBJ2-1; TRBD2 matches 7 bases. This CDR3 spans 15 amino acids. The V and J ends lost 0 bases and 8 bases, in that order; junction bases with no gene match: 7. The germline V gene has CDR1 MNHEY and CDR2 SVGAGI. This chain's CDR3 is CASSYSRLAGHEQFF. The DNA of the CDR3 is TGTGCCAGCAGTTACTCTCGACTAGCCGGGCATGAGCAGTTCTTC.

The chain links TRBV9 to TRBJ2-5; TRBD2 matches 9 bases. The CDR3 covers 15 residues. The trim removed 4 bases at V and 4 bases at J, leaving 8 bases unmatched. Germline V lookup: CDR1 SGDLS, CDR2 YYNGEE. CDR3: CASSISGSGPETQYF. In DNA form, the CDR3 reads TGTGCCAGCAGCATTAGCGGGAGCGGGCCAGAGACCCAGTACTTC.